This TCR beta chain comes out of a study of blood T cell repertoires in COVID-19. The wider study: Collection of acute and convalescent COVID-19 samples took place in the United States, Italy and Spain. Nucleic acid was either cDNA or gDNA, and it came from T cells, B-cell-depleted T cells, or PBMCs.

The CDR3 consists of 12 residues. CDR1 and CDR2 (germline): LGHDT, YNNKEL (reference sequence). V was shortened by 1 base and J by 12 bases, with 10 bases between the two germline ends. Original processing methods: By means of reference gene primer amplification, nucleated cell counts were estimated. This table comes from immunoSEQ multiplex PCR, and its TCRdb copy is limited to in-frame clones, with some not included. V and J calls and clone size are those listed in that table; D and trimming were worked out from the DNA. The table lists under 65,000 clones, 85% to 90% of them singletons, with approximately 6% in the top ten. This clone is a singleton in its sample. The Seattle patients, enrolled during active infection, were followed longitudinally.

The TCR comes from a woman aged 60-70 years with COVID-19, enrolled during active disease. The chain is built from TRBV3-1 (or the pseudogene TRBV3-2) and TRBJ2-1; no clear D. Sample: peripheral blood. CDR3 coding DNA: TGTGCCAGCAGCCAAGGGAGCCCTTCGCAGTTCTTC. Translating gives CASSQGSPSQFF.